This T cell receptor (beta chain) stems from a study of T-cell reconstitution after alpha-beta-depleted transplantation in children. In this sample, this clonotype turned up a few times. The antigen is undetermined. General study findings and limits: By one year post-transplant, T-cell counts and diversity largely arose from T cells that were newly produced. The origin of alpha-beta T cells about two months after transplant was reportedly several hundred expanded graft clones.

Unique molecular identifiers were built into the TCRbeta library. TCRdb re-analysed the PCR reads in MiXCR, keeping a single row per CDR3 protein. The table records about 980,000 distinct CDR3 sequences, about 29% of them present only once. Germline V lookup: CDR1 SQVTM, CDR2 ANQGSEA. Trimming at V came to 6 bases and at J to 6 bases, leaving 13 bases not matched to a gene. The CDR3 sequence is 16 residues long. The gene calls are TRBV29-1 and TRBJ2-7, with 14 bases identical to TRBD2. The material sequenced was PBMCs, mostly from graft donor cells, taken 360 days after TCRalphabeta/CD19-depleted stem cell transplant. This receptor was identified in a boy under two years old who had a stem cell transplant for SCID, so the T cells may come from the graft donor. The CDR3 bases are TGCAGCGTCGCCCGACGACTAGCGGGGGGGCCGGGCGAGCAGTACTTC. It yields the protein CSVARRLAGGPGEQYF.